The clone carrying this T cell receptor beta chain was detected only a few times. Its antigen is undetermined. The CDR3 end is not reached by the read, which stops 3 residues before it; the germline J gene fills it in. The source of the sample is a study of T cell clonality in common variable immunodeficiency. Aged about 9 to 64 years, CVID subjects averaged about 40 years old. Most patients and controls had Caucasian heritage. General study points: Compared with controls, CVID subjects had fewer shared TCRbeta clones. Fewer deletions and N-nucleotide insertions were reportedly seen in common variable immunodeficiency TCR beta sequences.

The germline CDR1 and CDR2 sequences are SNHLY and FYNNEI. This CDR3 is built from 13 residues. Trimming pared 7 bases from V and 2 bases from J, leaving 12 bases between. Sequenced by immunoSEQ multiplex PCR; TCRdb stores in-frame clones only, minus some. Observed are tens of thousands of clones, no singletons, with the top ten taking more than 4.5%. The TCR originated in a human donor with common variable immunodeficiency. The V call is TRBV2, the J call TRBJ2-7; possibly TRBD1 for D (5 bases). Material: peripheral blood mononuclear cells. CDR3 DNA, as far as it was read: TGTGCCAGCACCCAGGGATCGGCCTACGAG. It translates to CASTQGSAYE. The entire CDR3 protein is CASTQGSAYEQYF.